The 25 T cell receptor beta chains presented below share a single source sample, sequenced in a study of T cells expressing NK-cell markers. Using the 5' RACE reads, TCRdb records one entry per CDR3 protein without DNA. The sample table includes about 400,000 distinct CDR3 sequences. Sequenced input: blood T cells: a sorted CD56 or NKG2C T cell subset, CD4+ or CD8+ T cells, or bulk PBMC T cells (not recorded which). The receptors derive from a woman in her forties or fifties in good health.

The genes are TRBV7-9 and TRBJ2-2; TCRdb's D call of TRBD2 is untestable without DNA. Germline V lookup: CDR1 SEHNR, CDR2 FQNEAQ (reference sequence). This CDR3 is built from 13 residues. The CDR3 sequence is CASSQGLLGELFF.

V usage is TRBV20-1 and J usage is TRBJ2-2; there is no DNA to check the TCRdb D call of TRBD2. CDR1 and CDR2 from the germline V gene are DFQATT and SNEGSKA (reference sequence). The CDR3 has 16 residues. CDR3 in amino acids: CSARSRLAGETGELFF.

This chain links TRBV11-1 with TRBJ2-3. Germline V gene sequence: CDR1 SGHAT, CDR2 FQDESV (reference sequence). The CDR3 consists of 14 residues. CDR3 amino acids: CASSLPTIPDTQYF.

J is TRBJ2-3 and V is TRBV5-5; the TCRdb call, TRBD2, lacks DNA for checking. The germline gives CDR1 SGHKS, CDR2 YYEKEE (reference sequence). This CDR3 is 15 amino acids long. CDR3 residues: CASHRLAGTTDTQYF.

This chain joins TRBV19 and TRBJ2-2; the D gene TCRdb calls, TRBD2, cannot be checked with no DNA. Germline CDR1 LNHDA, CDR2 SQIVND (reference sequence). The CDR3 loop spans 14 amino acids. This chain's CDR3 is CASSMVRATGELFF.

J is TRBJ1-1 and V is TRBV28. This CDR3 has 13 residues. Germline V gene sequence: CDR1 MDHEN, CDR2 SYDVKM. The CDR3 loop reads CASSLPLLGEAFF.

The chain employs TRBV10-3 and TRBJ2-1. Germline V gene data show CDR1 as ENHRY and CDR2 as SYGVKD. This CDR3 has 15 residues. The CDR3 loop reads CAISESTGSYNEQFF.

The rearrangement joins TRBV24-1 to TRBJ2-2; TCRdb indicates TRBD1, and absent DNA this call remains unverified. Germline V gene lookup returns CDR1 KGHDR and CDR2 SFDVKD. The CDR3 runs to 14 residues. The CDR3 protein is CATSGQGGAGELFF.

This chain uses TRBV20-1 with TRBJ2-2; TCRdb's D gene call, TRBD2, goes unchecked for lack of DNA. CDR1 is DFQATT and CDR2 is SNEGSKA in the germline V gene (reference sequence). This CDR3 contains 12 residues. CDR3 loop: CSALPWTGELFF.

This sequence joins TRBV3-1 and TRBJ2-1. The CDR3 has 14 residues. The germline CDR1 and CDR2 sequences are LGHDT and YNNKEL (reference sequence). CDR3 sequence: CASSQDRVVSEQFF.

The V and J genes are TRBV7-2 and TRBJ2-3; checking the TCRdb D call of TRBD1 is not possible without DNA. CDR1 is SGHTA, CDR2 FQGNSA, per germline. This CDR3 spans 13 amino acids. The CDR3 sequence: CASSLPPPDTQYF.

The V and J genes are TRBV20-1 and TRBJ2-5; with no DNA, the TCRdb D assignment of TRBD2 cannot be verified. CDR1 is DFQATT, CDR2 SNEGSKA, per germline (reference sequence). The CDR3 sequence is 14 residues long. The CDR3 region is CSAGLAVGQETQYF.

This chain joins TRBV5-1 and TRBJ2-3; TCRdb calls TRBD1, which cannot be checked without DNA. Germline CDR1 SGHRS, CDR2 YFSETQ. CDR3 size: 16 residues. CDR3 in amino acids: CASSLGGTGTADTQYF.

CDR3 in amino acids: CSARDLTRSSYEQYF. The chain links TRBV20-1 to TRBJ2-7. Germline V gene sequence: CDR1 DFQATT, CDR2 SNEGSKA (reference sequence). The CDR3 spans 15 residues.

V and J are TRBV6-5 and TRBJ1-2. The CDR3 consists of 14 residues. In germline, CDR1 is MNHEY, CDR2 SVGAGI. The CDR3 region is CASSPGGPLYGYTF.

The V gene is TRBV12-3 or TRBV12-4, the J gene TRBJ1-1. The CDR3 consists of 13 residues. Here the CDR3 reads CASSPARRFEAFF.

This chain links TRBV29-1 with TRBJ1-3; TCRdb lists TRBD1, though no DNA is available to test this call. The CDR3 sequence is 13 residues long. CDR1 is SQVTM, CDR2 ANQGSEA, per germline. The CDR3 loop is CSVADRVGNTIYF. Looking up the rest from reference TRBV29-1 and TRBJ1-3 gives the full variable domain: SAVISQKPSRDICQRGTSLTIQCQVDSQVTMMFWYRQQPGQSLTLIATANQGSEATYESGFVIDKFPISRPNLTFSTLTVSNMSPEDSSIYLCSVADRVGNTIYFGEGSWLTVV.

The V call is TRBV24-1, the J call TRBJ2-6. The germline V gene has CDR1 KGHDR and CDR2 SFDVKD. The CDR3 runs 15 residues. CDR3: CATSDPKSGANVLTF.

The chain carries TRBV15 and TRBJ1-1; no DNA is available, so the TRBD1 call from TCRdb remains unchecked. Germline CDR1 is LNHNV and CDR2 is YYDKDF (reference sequence). This CDR3 contains 15 residues. The CDR3 here is CATSRRQGAGTEAFF.

The V gene is TRBV7-2, the J gene TRBJ1-1; TCRdb indicates TRBD1, and absent DNA this call remains unverified. The CDR3 sequence is 14 residues long. Per germline, CDR1 SGHTA and CDR2 FQGNSA. CDR3 residues: CASSPTGIGTEAFF. The full variable domain, rest sourced from reference TRBV7-2 and TRBJ1-1, is GAGVSQSPSNKVTEKGKDVELRCDPISGHTALYWYRQSLGQGLEFLIYFQGNSAPDKSGLPSDRFSAERTGGSVSTLTIQRTQQEDSAVYLCASSPTGIGTEAFFGQGTRLTVV.

The V call is TRBV7-9, the J call TRBJ2-2. The CDR3 is 15 residues long. Per germline, CDR1 SEHNR and CDR2 FQNEAQ (reference sequence). The CDR3 region is CASRDFRGGTGELFF.

This chain connects TRBV5-1 to TRBJ2-5; TCRdb calls TRBD1, which cannot be checked without DNA. Germline CDR1 and CDR2: SGHRS and YFSETQ. The CDR3 has 18 residues. CDR3 loop: CASSAGQGAGLPKETQYF.

V gene TRBV20-1 combines with J gene TRBJ1-3; TCRdb's assignment of TRBD1 cannot be checked, as there is no DNA. The CDR3 contains 13 residues. Germline V CDR1 and CDR2: DFQATT, SNEGSKA (reference sequence). The chain's CDR3 is CSAPDRGMNTIYF.

J is TRBJ2-5 and V is TRBV11-2; TCRdb lists TRBD1, though no DNA is available to test this call. Germline CDR1 is SGHAT and CDR2 is FQNNGV. This CDR3 contains 15 residues. The CDR3 region is CASSLKWGLQETQYF.

The rearrangement uses TRBV29-1 and TRBJ1-5; lacking DNA, the TRBD1 call made by TCRdb goes unchecked. The CDR3 has 14 amino acids. The germline V gene encodes CDR1 SQVTM and CDR2 ANQGSEA. The CDR3 sequence: CSVAGTGVNQPQHF.